These 3 T cell receptor beta chains share one sample of origin, sequenced in a study of blood T cell repertoires in COVID-19. The protocol was immunoSEQ multiplex PCR, while the TCRdb copy is restricted to in-frame clones and leaves out a portion. The profile shows 300,000 to 500,000 clones, roughly 86% of them singletons. Sample: PBMCs or T cells enriched from blood (not recorded which). Source of these receptors: a woman aged 40-49 years with acute COVID-19.

This clone occurred a few times. The CDR3 loop reads CASSIGQGAGYGYTF. The CDR3 region has the DNA TGTGCCAGTAGTATTGGACAGGGGGCGGGCTATGGCTACACCTTC. This sequence joins TRBV19 and TRBJ1-2; 11 bases fit TRBD1. Losses at the gene ends were 3 bases for V and 4 bases for J; bases not matched to a gene: 4. Germline CDR1 is LNHDA and CDR2 is SQIVND (reference sequence). This CDR3 is built from 15 residues. Combining the CDR3 with reference TRBV19 and TRBJ1-2 gives the whole variable domain DGGITQSPKYLFRKEGQNVTLSCEQNLNHDAMYWYRQDPGQGLRLIYYSQIVNDFQKGDIAEGYSVSREKKESFPLTVTSAQKNPTAFYLCASSIGQGAGYGYTFGSGTRLTVV.

The chain uses TRBV3-1 (or the pseudogene TRBV3-2) and TRBJ1-2; TRBD1 agrees at 10 bases. The length of the CDR3 is 14 residues. V dropped 4 bases and J dropped 7; count of bases not matched to a gene: 6. CDR1 is LGHDT, CDR2 YNNKEL, per germline (reference sequence). The CDR3, as DNA: TGTGCCAGCAGCCCCGGGACAGGGGCTTCTGGCTACACCTTC. Translating it yields CASSPGTGASGYTF.

This clone was detected only a few times. The chain uses TRBV11-2 and TRBJ1-1; D not resolved. Trimming stripped 0 bases from V and 6 bases from J, with 5 bases between. Looked up from germline, CDR1 is SGHAT and CDR2 is FQNNGV. This CDR3 region has 12 residues. In DNA form, the CDR3 reads TGTGCCAGCAGCTTAGAATGGCCTGAAGCTTTCTTT. This encodes CASSLEWPEAFF.